This TCR beta chain was sequenced for a study of T cell repertoires in cytomegalovirus infection. Study context: Indications came from public TCR beta signatures; they pointed to CMV infection and to a matching HLA type.

TCRdb re-called the reads through MiXCR, storing one row per CDR3 protein. Of roughly 230,000 distinct CDR3 sequences in the sample, 6% to 8% were seen once. This clonotype came up many times. Its specificity is unknown. Study findings and constraints: Public TCR beta family frequency separated CMV-and-HLA carriers, including in an independent cohort. HLA-C-restricted CMV-specific TCR beta clonotypes were dominant in the ex vivo response.

Sequencing input: PBMCs. The origin of this receptor is a human donor in good health (CMV status not recorded). Some clones in this sample may be carry-over from other donors' samples.

The CDR3 DNA follows: TGCAGCGTCACTTCACAAACCGGGCCAAACTATGGCTACACCTTC. Translated: CSVTSQTGPNYGYTF. J is TRBJ1-2 and V is TRBV29-1; D remains unclear. Germline V CDR1 and CDR2: SQVTM, ANQGSEA. The germline V and J ends were trimmed by 6 bases and 2 bases, with 19 bases remaining between them. This CDR3 is 15 amino acids long.